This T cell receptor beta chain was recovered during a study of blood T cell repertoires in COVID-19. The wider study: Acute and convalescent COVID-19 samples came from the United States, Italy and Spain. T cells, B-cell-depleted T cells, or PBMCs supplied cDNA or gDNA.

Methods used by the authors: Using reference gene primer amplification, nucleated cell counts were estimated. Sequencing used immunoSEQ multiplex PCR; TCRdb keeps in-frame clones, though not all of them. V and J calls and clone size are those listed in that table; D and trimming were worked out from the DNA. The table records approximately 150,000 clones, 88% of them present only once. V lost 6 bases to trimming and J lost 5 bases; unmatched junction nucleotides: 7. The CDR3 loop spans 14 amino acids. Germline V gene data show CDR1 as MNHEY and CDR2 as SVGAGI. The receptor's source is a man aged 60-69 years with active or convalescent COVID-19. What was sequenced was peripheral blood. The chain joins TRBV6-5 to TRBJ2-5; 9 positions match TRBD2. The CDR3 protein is CASRGGTSLETQYF. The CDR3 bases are TGTGCCAGCAGAGGCGGGACTAGCCTTGAGACCCAGTACTTC.